A selection of T cell receptor beta chains follows, all from one sample in a study of blood T cell repertoires in COVID-19. Profiled with immunoSEQ multiplex PCR; TCRdb holds only in-frame clones, not every one. The sample contains around 220,000 clones, around 84% of which appear only once. Sequencing used PBMCs or T cells enriched from blood (not recorded which). The receptors here all came from a woman in her 40s with acute COVID-19. Each CDR3 is given with its conserved first and last residue.

TRBV5-1,CASSTAGSYEQYF
TRBV5-1,CASSLERGLTEAFF
TRBV30,CAWRIGQPNSPLHF
TRBV28,CASRGTVDYGYTF
TRBV11-2,CASSLVVVTGELFF
TRBV6-1,CASSEDRGLGYGYTF
TRBV7-9,CASSSRQVDIQETQYF
TRBV12-3/TRBV12-4,CASSLKQAGELFF
TRBV2,CASRQGNSYEQYF
TRBV6-2/TRBV6-3,CASSLASGNTIYF
TRBV12-3/TRBV12-4,CASSPDSQPQHF
TRBV2,CASRADRAGTGELFF
TRBV7-2,CASSLRGYMNTEAFF
TRBV9,CASSHTGETQYF
TRBV30,CAWSVRTLGIETQYF
TRBV19,CASKPGLYTEAFF
TRBV19,CASSMTGIPQETQYF
TRBV18,CASSPPGNTGNTIYF
TRBV7-3,CASSQGTGRGTEAFF
TRBV19,CASSSTRVRQPQHF
TRBV6-5,CASSYSKGNRVEQYF
TRBV27,CASSLSGAPIFGYEQYF
TRBV9,CASSGGDAYNEQFF
TRBV3-1/TRBV3-2,CASSQGTGGETQYF
TRBV4-3,CASSQDFWGTGNYGYTF
TRBV4-1,CASSPETKKNQPQHF
TRBV2,CASSGSQSLNTEAFF
TRBV2,CATTRGGLEPNQPQHF
TRBV20-1,CSASTGQGNNEQFF
TRBV30,CAWSRTGVVNTEAFF
TRBV11-3,CASSPSPMEGTEAFF
TRBV28,CASSIRGLAGGSSYEQYF
TRBV24-1,CATSEGATYNSPLHF
TRBV24-1,CATSGGGAITNEKLFF
TRBV11-3,CASSGGGSNNEQFF
TRBV6-2/TRBV6-3,CASSLTGTSGIKTQYF
TRBV18,CASSAGTGYLVTEAFF
TRBV5-1,CASSPTGGGYEQYF
TRBV30,CAWRGSWGPGELFF
TRBV5-1,CASSLVDGVNEQFF
TRBV18,CASSTTGQGDSPLHF
TRBV5-4,CASSPSAGTYNEQFF
TRBV9,CASSEGPGYLGQYF
TRBV4-1,CASSQSDRGHYTQYF